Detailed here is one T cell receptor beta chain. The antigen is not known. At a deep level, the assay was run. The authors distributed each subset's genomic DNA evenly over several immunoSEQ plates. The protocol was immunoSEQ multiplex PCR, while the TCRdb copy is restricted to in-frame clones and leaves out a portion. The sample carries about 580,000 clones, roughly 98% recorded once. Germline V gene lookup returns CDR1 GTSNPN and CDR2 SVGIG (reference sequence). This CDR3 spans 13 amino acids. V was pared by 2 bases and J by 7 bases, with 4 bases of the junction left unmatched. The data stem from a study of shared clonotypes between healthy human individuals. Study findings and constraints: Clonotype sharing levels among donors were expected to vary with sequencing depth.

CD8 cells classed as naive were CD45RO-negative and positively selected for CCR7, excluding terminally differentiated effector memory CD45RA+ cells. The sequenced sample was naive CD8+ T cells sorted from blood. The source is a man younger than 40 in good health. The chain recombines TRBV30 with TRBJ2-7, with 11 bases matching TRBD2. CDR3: CAWSLGTSGEQYF. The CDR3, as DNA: TGTGCCTGGAGTCTCGGGACTAGCGGTGAGCAGTACTTC.